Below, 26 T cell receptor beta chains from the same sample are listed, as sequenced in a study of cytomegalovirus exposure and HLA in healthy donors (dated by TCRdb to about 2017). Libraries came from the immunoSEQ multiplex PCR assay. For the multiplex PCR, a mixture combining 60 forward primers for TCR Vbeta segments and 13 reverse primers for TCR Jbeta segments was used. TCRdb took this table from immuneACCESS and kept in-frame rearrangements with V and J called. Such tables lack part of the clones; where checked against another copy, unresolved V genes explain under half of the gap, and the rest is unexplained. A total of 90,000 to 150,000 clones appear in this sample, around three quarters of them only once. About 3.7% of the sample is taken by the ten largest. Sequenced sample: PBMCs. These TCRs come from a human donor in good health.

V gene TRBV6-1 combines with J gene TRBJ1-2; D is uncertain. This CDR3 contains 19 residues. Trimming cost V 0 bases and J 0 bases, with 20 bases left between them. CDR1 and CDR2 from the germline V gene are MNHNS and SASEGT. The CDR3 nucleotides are TGTGCCAGCAGTGAAGCTAGAGGTGACCGGCACCGGGCTAACTATGGCTACACCTTC. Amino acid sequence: CASSEARGDRHRANYGYTF.

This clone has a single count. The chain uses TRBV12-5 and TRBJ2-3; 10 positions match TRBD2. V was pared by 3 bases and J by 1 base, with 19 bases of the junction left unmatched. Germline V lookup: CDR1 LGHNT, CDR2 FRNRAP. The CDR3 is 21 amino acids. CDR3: CASGFSPSLAGVFGGTDTQYF. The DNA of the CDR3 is TGTGCTAGTGGTTTCTCACCCTCCCTAGCGGGAGTTTTCGGGGGCACAGATACGCAGTATTTT.

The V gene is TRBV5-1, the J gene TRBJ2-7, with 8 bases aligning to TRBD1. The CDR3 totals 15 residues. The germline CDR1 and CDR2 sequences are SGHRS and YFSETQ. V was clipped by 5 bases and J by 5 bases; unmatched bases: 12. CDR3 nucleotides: TGCGCCAGCAGAGGGTGGCAGGGGGCGGTGAACGAGCAGTACTTC. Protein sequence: CASRGWQGAVNEQYF.

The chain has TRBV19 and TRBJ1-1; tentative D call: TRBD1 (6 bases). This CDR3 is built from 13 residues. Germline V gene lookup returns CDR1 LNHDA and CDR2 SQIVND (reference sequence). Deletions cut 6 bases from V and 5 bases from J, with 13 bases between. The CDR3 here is CASSLYQGTEAFF. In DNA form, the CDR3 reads TGTGCCAGTAGCCTCTATCAGGGGACTGAAGCTTTCTTT.

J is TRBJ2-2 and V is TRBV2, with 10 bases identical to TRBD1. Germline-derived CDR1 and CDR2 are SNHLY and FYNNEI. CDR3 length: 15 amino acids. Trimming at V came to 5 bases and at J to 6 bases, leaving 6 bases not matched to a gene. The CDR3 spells CASSLIGQGAGELFF. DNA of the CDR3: TGTGCCAGCAGTTTAATCGGACAGGGGGCCGGGGAGCTGTTTTTT.

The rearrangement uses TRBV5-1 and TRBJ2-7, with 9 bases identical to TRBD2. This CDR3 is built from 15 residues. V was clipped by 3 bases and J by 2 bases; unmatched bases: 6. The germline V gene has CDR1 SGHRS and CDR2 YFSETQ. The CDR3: CASSSISGSPYEQYF. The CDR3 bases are TGCGCCAGCAGCTCCATTAGCGGGAGTCCCTACGAGCAGTACTTC.

CDR3 DNA sequence: TGTGCCAGCAGCGCCCGGGATAGAGAGTTGAACACTGAAGCTTTCTTT. Its protein product is CASSARDRELNTEAFF. V gene TRBV7-9 combines with J gene TRBJ1-1; D unclear. Germline V lookup: CDR1 SEHNR, CDR2 FQNEAQ (reference sequence). The CDR3 is made up of 16 amino acids. Deletions cut 5 bases from V and 0 bases from J, with 16 bases between.

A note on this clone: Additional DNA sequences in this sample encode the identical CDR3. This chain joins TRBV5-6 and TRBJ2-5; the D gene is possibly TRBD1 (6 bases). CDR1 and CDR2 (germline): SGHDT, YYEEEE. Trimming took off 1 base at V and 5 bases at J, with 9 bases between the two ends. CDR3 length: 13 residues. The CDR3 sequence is CASSLTGWETQYF. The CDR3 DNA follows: TGTGCCAGCAGCTTGACAGGGTGGGAGACCCAGTACTTC. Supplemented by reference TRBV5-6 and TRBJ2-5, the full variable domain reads DAGVTQSPTHLIKTRGQQVTLRCSPKSGHDTVSWYQQALGQGPQFIFQYYEEEERQRGNFPDRFSGHQFPNYSSELNVNALLLGDSALYLCASSLTGWETQYFGPGTRLLVL.

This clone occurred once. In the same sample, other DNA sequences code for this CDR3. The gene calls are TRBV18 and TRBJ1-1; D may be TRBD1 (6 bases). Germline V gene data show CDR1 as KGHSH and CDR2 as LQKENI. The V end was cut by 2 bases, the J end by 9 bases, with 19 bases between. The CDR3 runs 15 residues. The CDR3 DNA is TGTGCCAGCTCACCAACTCAGGGGCTAGCAGACAAAGCTTTCTTT. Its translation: CASSPTQGLADKAFF. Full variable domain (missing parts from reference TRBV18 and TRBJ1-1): NAGVMQNPRHLVRRRGQEARLRCSPMKGHSHVYWYRQLPEEGLKFMVYLQKENIIDESGMPKERFSAEFPKEGPSILRIQQVVRGDSAAYFCASSPTQGLADKAFFGQGTRLTVV.

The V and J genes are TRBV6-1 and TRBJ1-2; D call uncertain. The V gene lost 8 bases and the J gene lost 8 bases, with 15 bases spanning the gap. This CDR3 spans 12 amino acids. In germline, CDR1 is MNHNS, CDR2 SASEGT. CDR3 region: CASREWAGGYTF. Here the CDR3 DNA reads TGTGCCAGCCGCGAGTGGGCGGGGGGCTACACCTTC.

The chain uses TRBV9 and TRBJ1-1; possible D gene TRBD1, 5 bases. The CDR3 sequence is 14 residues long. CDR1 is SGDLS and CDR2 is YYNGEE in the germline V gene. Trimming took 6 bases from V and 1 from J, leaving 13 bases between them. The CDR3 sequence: CASNRDSENTEAFF. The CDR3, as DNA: TGTGCCAGCAACCGAGACAGTGAGAACACTGAAGCTTTCTTT.

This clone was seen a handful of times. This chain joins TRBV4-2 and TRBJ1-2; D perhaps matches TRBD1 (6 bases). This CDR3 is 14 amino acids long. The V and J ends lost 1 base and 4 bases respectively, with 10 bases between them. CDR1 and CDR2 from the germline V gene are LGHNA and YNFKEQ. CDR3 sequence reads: CASSQGGGIYGYTF. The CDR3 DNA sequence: TGTGCCAGCAGCCAAGGAGGGGGAATCTATGGCTACACCTTC.

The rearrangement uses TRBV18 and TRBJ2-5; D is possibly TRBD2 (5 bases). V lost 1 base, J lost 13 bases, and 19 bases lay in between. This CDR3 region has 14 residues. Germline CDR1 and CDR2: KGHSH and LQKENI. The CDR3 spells CASSPQRSTAERYF. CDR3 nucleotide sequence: TGTGCCAGCTCACCACAGCGATCCACAGCGGAACGGTACTTC.

The CDR3 coding sequence is TGTGCCAGCAGTTTAGGAGGCAGACCCACTAATGAAAAACTGTTTTTT. Translated, it gives CASSLGGRPTNEKLFF. This chain joins TRBV28 and TRBJ1-4; D unresolved. The V end was cut by 2 bases, the J end by 2 bases, with 12 bases between. The CDR3 totals 16 residues. Germline loops: CDR1 MDHEN, CDR2 SYDVKM.

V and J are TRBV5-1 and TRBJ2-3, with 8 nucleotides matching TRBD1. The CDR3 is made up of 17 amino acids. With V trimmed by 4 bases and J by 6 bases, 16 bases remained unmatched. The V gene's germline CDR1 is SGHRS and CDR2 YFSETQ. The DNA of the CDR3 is TGCGCCAGCAGCCTGCCGGGACAGGTAAATCTTGGTGATACGCAGTATTTT. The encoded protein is CASSLPGQVNLGDTQYF. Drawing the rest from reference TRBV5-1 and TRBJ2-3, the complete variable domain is KAGVTQTPRYLIKTRGQQVTLSCSPISGHRSVSWYQQTPGQGLQFLFEYFSETQRNKGNFPGRFSGRQFSNSRSEMNVSTLELGDSALYLCASSLPGQVNLGDTQYFGPGTRLTVL.

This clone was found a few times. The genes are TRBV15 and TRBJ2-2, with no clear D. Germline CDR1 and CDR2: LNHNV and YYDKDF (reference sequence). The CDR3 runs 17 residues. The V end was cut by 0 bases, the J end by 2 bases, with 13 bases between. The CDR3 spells CATSRDGGSLNTGELFF. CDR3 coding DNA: TGTGCCACCAGCAGAGATGGCGGTAGCCTTAACACCGGGGAGCTGTTTTTT. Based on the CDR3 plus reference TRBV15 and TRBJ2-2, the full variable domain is DAMVIQNPRYQVTQFGKPVTLSCSQTLNHNVMYWYQQKSSQAPKLLFHYYDKDFNNEADTPDNFQSRRPNTSFCFLDIRSPGLGDTAMYLCATSRDGGSLNTGELFFGEGSRLTVL.

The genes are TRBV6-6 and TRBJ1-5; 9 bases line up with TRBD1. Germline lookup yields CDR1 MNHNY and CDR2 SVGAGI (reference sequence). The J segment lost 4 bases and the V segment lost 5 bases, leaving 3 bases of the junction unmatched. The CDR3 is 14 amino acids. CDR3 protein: CASSPGQGNQPQHF. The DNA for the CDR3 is TGTGCCAGCAGTCCCGGACAGGGGAATCAGCCCCAGCATTTT.

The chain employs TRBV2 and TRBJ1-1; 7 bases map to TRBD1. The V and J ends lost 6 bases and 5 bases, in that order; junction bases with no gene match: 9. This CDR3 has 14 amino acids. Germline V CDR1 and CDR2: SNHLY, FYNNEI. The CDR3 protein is CASSPDRTATEAFF. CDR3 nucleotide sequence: TGTGCCAGCAGCCCGGACAGGACAGCTACTGAAGCTTTCTTT.

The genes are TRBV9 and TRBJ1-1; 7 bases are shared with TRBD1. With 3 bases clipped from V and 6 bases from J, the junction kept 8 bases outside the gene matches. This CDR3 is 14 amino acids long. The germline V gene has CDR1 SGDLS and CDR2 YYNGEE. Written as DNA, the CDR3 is TGTGCCAGCAGCGAGACAGGGTATGACCCTGAAGCTTTCTTT. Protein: CASSETGYDPEAFF.

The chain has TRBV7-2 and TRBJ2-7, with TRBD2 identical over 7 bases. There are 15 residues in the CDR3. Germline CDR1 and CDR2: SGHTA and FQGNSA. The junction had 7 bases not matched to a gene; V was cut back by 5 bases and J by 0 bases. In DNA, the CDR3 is TGTGCCAGCAGCCAGAGGGAGGGCGCCTCCTACGAGCAGTACTTC. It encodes CASSQREGASYEQYF.

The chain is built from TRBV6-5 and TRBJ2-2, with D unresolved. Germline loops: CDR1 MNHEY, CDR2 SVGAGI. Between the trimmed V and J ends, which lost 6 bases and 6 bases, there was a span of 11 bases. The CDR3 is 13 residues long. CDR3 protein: CASRLAGSGELFF. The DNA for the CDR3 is TGTGCCAGCAGGCTGGCAGGCTCCGGGGAGCTGTTTTTT.

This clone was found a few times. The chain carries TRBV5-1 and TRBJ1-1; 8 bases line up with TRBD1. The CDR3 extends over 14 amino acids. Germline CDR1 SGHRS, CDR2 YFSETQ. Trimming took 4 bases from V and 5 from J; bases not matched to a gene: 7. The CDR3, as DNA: TGCGCCAGCAGCCCCGGGACAGGAGGGACTGAAGCTTTCTTT. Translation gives CASSPGTGGTEAFF.

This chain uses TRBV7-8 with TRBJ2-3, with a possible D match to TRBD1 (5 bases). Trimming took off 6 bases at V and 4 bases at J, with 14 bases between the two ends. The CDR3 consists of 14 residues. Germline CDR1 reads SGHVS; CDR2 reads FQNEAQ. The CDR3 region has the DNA TGTGCCAGCAGGTTAACCCGACAGCCAGATACGCAGTATTTT. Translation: CASRLTRQPDTQYF.

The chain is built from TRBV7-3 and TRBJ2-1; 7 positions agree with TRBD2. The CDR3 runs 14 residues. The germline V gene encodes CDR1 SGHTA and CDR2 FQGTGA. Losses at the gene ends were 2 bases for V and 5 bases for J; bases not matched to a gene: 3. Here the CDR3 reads CASSLGLVNNEQFF. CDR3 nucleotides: TGTGCCAGCAGCTTAGGACTAGTCAACAATGAGCAGTTCTTC.

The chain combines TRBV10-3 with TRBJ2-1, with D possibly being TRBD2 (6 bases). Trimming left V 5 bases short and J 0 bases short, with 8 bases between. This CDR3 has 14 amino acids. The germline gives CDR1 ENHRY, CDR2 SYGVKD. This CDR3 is CAISSGVSYNEQFF. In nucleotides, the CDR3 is TGTGCCATCAGTTCGGGGGTCTCCTACAATGAGCAGTTCTTC.

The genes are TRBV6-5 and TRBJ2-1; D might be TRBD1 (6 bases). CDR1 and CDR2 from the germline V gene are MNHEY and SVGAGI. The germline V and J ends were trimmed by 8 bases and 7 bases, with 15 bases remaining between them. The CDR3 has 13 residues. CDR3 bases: TGTGCCAGCGTAGGACAGACAAAGAATGAGCAGTTCTTC. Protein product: CASVGQTKNEQFF.